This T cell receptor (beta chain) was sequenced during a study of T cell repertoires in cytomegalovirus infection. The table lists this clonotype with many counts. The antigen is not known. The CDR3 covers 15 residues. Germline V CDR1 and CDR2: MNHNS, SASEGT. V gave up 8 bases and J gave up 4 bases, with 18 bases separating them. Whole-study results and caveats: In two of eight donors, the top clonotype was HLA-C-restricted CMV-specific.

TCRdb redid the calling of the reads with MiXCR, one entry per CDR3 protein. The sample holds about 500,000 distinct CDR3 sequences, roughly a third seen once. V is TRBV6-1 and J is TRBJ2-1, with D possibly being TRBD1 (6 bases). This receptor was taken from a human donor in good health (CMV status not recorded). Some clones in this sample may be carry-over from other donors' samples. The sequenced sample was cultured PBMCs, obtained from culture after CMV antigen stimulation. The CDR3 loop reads CASRKYTQGYNEQFF. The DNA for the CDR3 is TGTGCCAGCCGCAAGTATACACAGGGATACAATGAGCAGTTCTTC.